Shown below are 22 T cell receptor beta chains from a single sample sequenced in a study of blood T cell repertoires in COVID-19. Assay: immunoSEQ multiplex PCR; the TCRdb copy retains only in-frame clones and omits some. Seen here are some 300,000 clones, around 84% observed once, and the top ten hold roughly 1.3%. Specimen: peripheral blood. All receptors come from a man in his sixties or seventies with acute or convalescent COVID-19.

The chain recombines TRBV6-1 with TRBJ1-5, with TRBD1 identical over 9 bases. The ends lost 2 bases at V and 2 bases at J; junction bases unmatched: 7. This CDR3 contains 17 residues. Germline CDR1 and CDR2: MNHNS and SASEGT. The CDR3 DNA reads as TGTGCCAGCAGTGAATACGGGACAGGGACGGGCAATCAGCCCCAGCATTTT. It yields the protein CASSEYGTGTGNQPQHF.

The V call is TRBV9, the J call TRBJ1-3, with D possibly TRBD1 on 5 matching bases. Germline CDR1 reads SGDLS; CDR2 reads YYNGEE. Trimming stripped 0 bases from V and 8 bases from J, with 18 bases between. The CDR3 has 16 residues. For the CDR3, the DNA is TGTGCCAGCAGCGTAGGGGTCGCGGGGGACGCGTACACCATATATTTT. Amino acids: CASSVGVAGDAYTIYF.

The genes are TRBV20-1 and TRBJ2-7; no firm D call. The length of the CDR3 is 13 residues. The V gene lost 3 bases and the J gene lost 1 base, with 10 bases spanning the gap. The germline V gene has CDR1 DFQATT and CDR2 SNEGSKA (reference sequence). CDR3 region: CSASKFLSYEQYF. For the CDR3, the DNA is TGCAGTGCTAGTAAGTTCCTATCCTACGAGCAGTACTTC.

The V gene is TRBV5-1, the J gene TRBJ1-1; 9 nucleotides agree with TRBD1. V lost 4 bases to trimming and J lost 1 base; unmatched junction nucleotides: 8. The length of the CDR3 is 16 residues. CDR1 SGHRS and CDR2 YFSETQ come from the germline V gene. The CDR3 spells CASSPWTGEPNTEAFF. The CDR3 region has the DNA TGCGCCAGCAGCCCTTGGACAGGGGAACCGAACACTGAAGCTTTCTTT.

This chain joins TRBV2 and TRBJ2-1; possibly TRBD2 for D (7 bases). The CDR3 covers 15 residues. Between the trimmed V and J ends, which lost 3 bases and 6 bases, there was a span of 15 bases. The germline V gene has CDR1 SNHLY and CDR2 FYNNEI. The CDR3 nucleotides are TGTGCCAGCAGTGAGATACGGGGGGCGAGCAATGAGCAGTTCTTC. Encoded protein: CASSEIRGASNEQFF.

This clone was counted ten times or more. A read error may account for a junction end that differs from germline. This chain links TRBV19 with TRBJ2-1, with 12 bases that match TRBD2. Germline V gives CDR1 LNHDA, CDR2 SQIVND (reference sequence). CDR3 size: 13 residues. The CDR3 nucleotides are TGTGCCAGTAGTATAGGACTAGCGGGAGTGGTCGTCTTC. It yields the protein CASSIGLAGVVVF.

This clone was seen only once. The rearrangement joins TRBV4-1 to TRBJ2-2, with 12 nucleotides matching TRBD2. The CDR3 covers 17 residues. The V gene end was trimmed by 4 bases and the J gene end by 1 base; junction bases not matched to a gene: 4. Germline CDR1 and CDR2: MGHRA and YSYEKL. The CDR3 here is CASSLTSGGQNTGELFF. The CDR3 nucleotides are TGCGCCAGCAGCCTGACTAGCGGGGGCCAGAACACCGGGGAGCTGTTTTTT.

J is TRBJ2-5 and V is TRBV4-3, with 12 bases fitting TRBD2. After removal of 0 bases from V and 4 bases from J, the junction contained 3 bases not matched to a gene. Per germline, CDR1 LGHNA and CDR2 YSLEER. This CDR3 has 16 residues. The CDR3 nucleotides are TGCGCCAGCAGCCAAGATTTACTAGCGGGAGGAGAGACCCAGTACTTC. It encodes CASSQDLLAGGETQYF.

The rearrangement uses TRBV4-3 and TRBJ1-2; D gene uncertain. Germline values: CDR1 LGHNA, CDR2 YSLEER. This CDR3 contains 15 residues. Trimming shortened V by 1 base and J by 0 bases, and 9 bases separated the two germline ends. Here the CDR3 reads CASSQGAGTNYGYTF. DNA of the CDR3: TGCGCCAGCAGCCAAGGGGCCGGGACTAACTATGGCTACACCTTC.

The chain couples TRBV30 to TRBJ2-7, with 7 bases matching TRBD1. The V gene's germline CDR1 is GTSNPN and CDR2 SVGIG (reference sequence). Trimming cost V 3 bases and J 5 bases; bases outside gene matches: 13. This CDR3 has 15 residues. The CDR3 protein is CAWRTGTVTAHEQYF. In DNA form, the CDR3 reads TGTGCCTGGAGAACCGGGACAGTTACGGCCCACGAGCAGTACTTC.

The chain carries TRBV12-3 or TRBV12-4 and TRBJ1-1; D is uncertain. CDR3 length equals 12 residues. Trimming shortened V by 6 bases and J by 6 bases, and 11 bases separated the two germline ends. CDR3 coding DNA: TGTGCCAGCAGCCCCTCGCAGGCTGAAGCTTTCTTT. Translation gives CASSPSQAEAFF.

The chain is built from TRBV3-1 (or the pseudogene TRBV3-2) and TRBJ2-2, with a weak D call TRBD1 (5 bases). Per germline, CDR1 LGHDT and CDR2 YNNKEL (reference sequence). This CDR3 contains 14 residues. V was trimmed by 6 bases and J by 2 bases, leaving 10 bases between them. The CDR3 loop is CASRQETNTGELFF. As DNA, the CDR3 is TGTGCCAGCAGACAGGAAACCAACACCGGGGAGCTGTTTTTT.

In this sample, this clone turned up once. V gene TRBV5-4 combines with J gene TRBJ1-2; 8 bases line up with TRBD1. Trimming cost V 0 bases and J 6 bases; bases outside gene matches: 4. This CDR3 is built from 14 residues. CDR1 is SGHNT and CDR2 is YYREEE in the germline V gene (reference sequence). The CDR3 here is CASSLERTGNGYTF. CDR3 DNA sequence: TGTGCCAGCAGCTTGGAAAGGACAGGGAATGGCTACACCTTC.

A single count supports this clone. This chain connects TRBV23-1 to TRBJ1-5; the D is unclear. TRBV23-1 is filed as an ORF, its function uncertain. This CDR3 is built from 18 residues. Trimming pared 0 bases from V and 4 bases from J, leaving 19 bases between. CDR3 DNA: TGCGCCAGCAGTCAATCAAAGGAGGACCAAGATTGGAATCAGCCCCAGCATTTT. Amino acids: CASSQSKEDQDWNQPQHF.

The chain links TRBV5-4 to TRBJ2-3; TRBD1 matches at 9 bases. CDR1 SGHNT and CDR2 YYREEE come from the germline V gene (reference sequence). The CDR3 runs to 15 residues. V lost 4 bases, J lost 2 bases, and 5 bases stayed unmatched. The CDR3 DNA follows: TGTGCCAGCAGCAAACAGGGGGCCCCCACAGATACGCAGTATTTT. Translated: CASSKQGAPTDTQYF.

V usage is TRBV25-1 and J usage is TRBJ1-2; D unclear. This CDR3 has 12 residues. Germline values: CDR1 MGHDK, CDR2 SYGVNS. The V gene lost 6 bases and the J gene lost 8 bases, with 13 bases spanning the gap. The CDR3 nucleotides read TGTGCCAGCAGGGAGGACTCGGTAGGCTACACCTTC. It is translated as CASREDSVGYTF.

In its sample, this clone was seen once. The gene calls are TRBV27 and TRBJ2-7; TRBD1 aligns across 7 bases. Germline V gene lookup returns CDR1 MNHEY and CDR2 SMNVEV (reference sequence). The CDR3 is 14 residues long. With 4 bases clipped from V and 5 bases from J, the junction kept 8 bases outside the gene matches. CDR3 sequence: CASSSRQGFNEQYF. CDR3 in DNA: TGTGCCAGCAGTTCCCGACAGGGATTCAACGAGCAGTACTTC.

In its sample, this clone was seen a few times. The chain employs TRBV9 and TRBJ1-6; D unresolved. Trimming stripped 2 bases from V and 11 bases from J, with 14 bases between. CDR1 is SGDLS and CDR2 is YYNGEE in the germline V gene. This CDR3 has 14 residues. CDR3 in DNA: TGTGCCAGCAGCGTGCTGAGTGGAGAGGCACCCCTCCACTTT. As protein: CASSVLSGEAPLHF.

V and J are TRBV11-2 and TRBJ1-3; 8 bases align to TRBD1. V lost 5 bases to trimming and J lost 4 bases; unmatched junction nucleotides: 7. Germline values: CDR1 SGHAT, CDR2 FQNNGV. This CDR3 contains 15 residues. For the CDR3, the DNA is TGTGCCAGCAGCCTCCGGACAGGGTTGGGAAACACCATATATTTT. Translated: CASSLRTGLGNTIYF. Complete variable domain (other parts from reference TRBV11-2 and TRBJ1-3): EAGVAQSPRYKIIEKRQSVAFWCNPISGHATLYWYQQILGQGPKLLIQFQNNGVVDDSQLPKDRFSAERLKGVDSTLKIQPAKLEDSAVYLCASSLRTGLGNTIYFGEGSWLTVV.

The V gene is TRBV28, the J gene TRBJ2-2, with 7 nucleotides matching TRBD1. The CDR3 has 14 residues. Germline V lookup: CDR1 MDHEN, CDR2 SYDVKM. Trimming took 2 bases from V and 9 from J; bases not matched to a gene: 6. The CDR3 DNA reads as TGTGCCAGCAGTTTACAATGGACAGGAAGGGAGCTGTTTTTT. It is translated as CASSLQWTGRELFF.

V usage is TRBV3-1 (or the pseudogene TRBV3-2) and J usage is TRBJ2-1; the match to TRBD2 covers 10 bases. The CDR3 has 20 residues. CDR1 is LGHDT and CDR2 is YNNKEL in the germline V gene (reference sequence). V trimming: 1 base; J trimming: 0 bases; junction bases outside the gene matches: 12. CDR3 DNA: TGTGCCAGCAGCCAAGGGCCCTCTAGCGGGAGAGGGAGCTCCTACAATGAGCAGTTCTTC. The encoded protein is CASSQGPSSGRGSSYNEQFF.

This chain links TRBV5-1 with TRBJ2-3, with TRBD1 matching 7 bases. After removal of 4 bases from V and 3 bases from J, the junction contained 8 bases not matched to a gene. Per the germline V gene, CDR1 is SGHRS and CDR2 is YFSETQ. The CDR3 sequence is 15 residues long. CDR3 coding DNA: TGCGCCAGCAGCGACCGGGACAGCCGGACAGATACGCAGTATTTT. Translating gives CASSDRDSRTDTQYF.